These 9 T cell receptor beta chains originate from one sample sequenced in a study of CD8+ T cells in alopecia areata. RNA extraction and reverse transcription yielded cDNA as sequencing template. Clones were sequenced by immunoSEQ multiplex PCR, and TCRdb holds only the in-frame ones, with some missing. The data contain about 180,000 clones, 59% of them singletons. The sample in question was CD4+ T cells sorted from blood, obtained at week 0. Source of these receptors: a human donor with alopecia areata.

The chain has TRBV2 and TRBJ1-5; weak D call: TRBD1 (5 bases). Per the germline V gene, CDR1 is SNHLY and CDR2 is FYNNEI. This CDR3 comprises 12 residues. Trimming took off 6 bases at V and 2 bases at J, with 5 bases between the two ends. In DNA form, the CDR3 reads TGTGCCAGCAGGACAGGCAATCAGCCCCAGCATTTT. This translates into CASRTGNQPQHF.

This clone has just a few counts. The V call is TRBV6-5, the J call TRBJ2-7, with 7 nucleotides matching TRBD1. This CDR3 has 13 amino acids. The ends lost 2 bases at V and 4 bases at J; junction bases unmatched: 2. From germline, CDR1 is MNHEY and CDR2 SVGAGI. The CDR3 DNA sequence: TGTGCCAGCAGTTACGGGACAGAATACGAGCAGTACTTC. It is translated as CASSYGTEYEQYF.

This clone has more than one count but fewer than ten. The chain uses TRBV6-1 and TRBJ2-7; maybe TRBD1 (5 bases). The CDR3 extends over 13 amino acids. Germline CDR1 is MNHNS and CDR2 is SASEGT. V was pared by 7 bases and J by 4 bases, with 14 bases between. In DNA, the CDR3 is TGTGCCAGCACCCGGCAGGGCAAGTACGAGCAGTACTTC. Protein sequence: CASTRQGKYEQYF.

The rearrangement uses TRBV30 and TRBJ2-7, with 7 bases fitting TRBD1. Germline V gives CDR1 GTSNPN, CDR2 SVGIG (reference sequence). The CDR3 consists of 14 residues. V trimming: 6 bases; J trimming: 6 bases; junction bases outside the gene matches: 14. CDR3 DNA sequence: TGTGCCTGCCATGAGACAGGGAAACCGTCCGAGCAGTACTTC. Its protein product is CACHETGKPSEQYF.

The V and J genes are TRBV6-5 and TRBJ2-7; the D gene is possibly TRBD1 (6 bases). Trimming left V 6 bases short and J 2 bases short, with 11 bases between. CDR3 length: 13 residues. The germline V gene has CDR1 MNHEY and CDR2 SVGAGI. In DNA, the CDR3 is TGTGCCAGCAGACAGGGCATCCCCTACGAGCAGTACTTC. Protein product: CASRQGIPYEQYF.

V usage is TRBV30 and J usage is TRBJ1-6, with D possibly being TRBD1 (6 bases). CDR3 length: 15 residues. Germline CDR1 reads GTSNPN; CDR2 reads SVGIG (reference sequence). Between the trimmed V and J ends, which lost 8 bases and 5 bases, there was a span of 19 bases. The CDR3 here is CAGKGGFQDNSPLHF. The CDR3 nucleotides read TGTGCCGGAAAAGGGGGGTTTCAGGATAATTCACCCCTCCACTTT.

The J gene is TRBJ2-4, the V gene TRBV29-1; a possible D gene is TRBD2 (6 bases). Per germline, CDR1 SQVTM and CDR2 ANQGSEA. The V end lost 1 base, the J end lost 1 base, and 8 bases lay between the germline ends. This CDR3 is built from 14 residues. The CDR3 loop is CSVEGGLAKNIQYF. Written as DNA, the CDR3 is TGCAGCGTTGAAGGGGGACTGGCCAAAAACATTCAGTACTTC.

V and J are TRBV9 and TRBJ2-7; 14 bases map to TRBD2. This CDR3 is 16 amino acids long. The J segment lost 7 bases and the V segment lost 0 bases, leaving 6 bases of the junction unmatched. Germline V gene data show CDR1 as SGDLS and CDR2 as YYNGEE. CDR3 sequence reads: CASSVGAGLAGEEQYF. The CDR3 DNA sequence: TGTGCCAGCAGCGTAGGAGCGGGACTAGCGGGGGAAGAGCAGTACTTC.

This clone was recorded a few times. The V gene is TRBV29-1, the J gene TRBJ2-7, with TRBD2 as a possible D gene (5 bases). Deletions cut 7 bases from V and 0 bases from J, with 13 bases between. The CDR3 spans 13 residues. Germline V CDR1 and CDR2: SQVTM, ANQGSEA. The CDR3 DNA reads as TGCAGCGCAGGACTGGCCCTCTCCTACGAGCAGTACTTC. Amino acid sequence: CSAGLALSYEQYF.